The 8 T cell receptor beta chains listed next were all sequenced from one sample in a study of blood T cells in healthy people across ages. Primed by a sample-barcoded 5' primer and a J-beta primer mix, a second PCR proceeded for 7 to 11 cycles. TCRdb reanalysed the 5' RACE reads using MiXCR and keeps one entry per CDR3 protein. The table includes 1,500,000 or so distinct CDR3 sequences, around 59% detected once. The sequencing input was blood. These receptors were collected from a man aged 18 to 30 in good health.

The chain links TRBV10-3 to TRBJ1-2; no clear D gene. Trimming left V 4 bases short and J 8 bases short, with 17 bases between. CDR3 length: 14 amino acids. CDR1 and CDR2 from the germline V gene are ENHRY and SYGVKD. The CDR3 bases are TGTGCCATCAGTGCGGAGTTCGGGGAGCACGGCTACACCTTC. Protein product: CAISAEFGEHGYTF.

J is TRBJ2-1 and V is TRBV27, with D possibly TRBD2 on 6 matching bases. Trimming shortened V by 2 bases and J by 0 bases, and 11 bases separated the two germline ends. Germline assignment: CDR1 MNHEY and CDR2 SMNVEV (reference sequence). CDR3 length: 16 residues. The CDR3 region is CASSLKGGSSYNEQFF. CDR3 nucleotide sequence: TGTGCCAGCAGTTTAAAGGGAGGCAGCTCCTACAATGAGCAGTTCTTC.

This clonotype has a handful of counts. The rearrangement links TRBV5-1 to TRBJ2-5; no definite D call. CDR1 and CDR2 (germline): SGHRS, YFSETQ. This CDR3 comprises 15 residues. V lost 0 bases and J lost 2, with 11 bases in between. The CDR3: CASSLEVGSQETQYF. The CDR3 coding sequence is TGCGCCAGCAGCTTGGAAGTCGGCAGTCAAGAGACCCAGTACTTC.

The rearrangement links TRBV6-6 to TRBJ2-6; either TRBD1 or TRBD2 may fit D (5 bases each). V lost 7 bases and J 4 bases, leaving 14 bases between the germline ends. This CDR3 region has 15 residues. Germline loops: CDR1 MNHNY, CDR2 SVGAGI (reference sequence). The CDR3 spells CASTSGPNGANVLTF. The CDR3 bases are TGTGCCAGCACCTCGGGACCCAACGGGGCCAACGTCCTGACTTTC.

The J gene is TRBJ1-2, the V gene TRBV10-3; 7 bases agree with TRBD1. Germline CDR1 is ENHRY and CDR2 is SYGVKD. The CDR3 sequence is 14 residues long. V lost 4 bases, J lost 3 bases, and 5 bases stayed unmatched. The CDR3 sequence is CAISVSDRDYGYTF. In DNA form, the CDR3 reads TGTGCCATCAGTGTAAGTGACAGGGACTATGGCTACACCTTC.

CDR3 residues: CSASRSTREKLFF. The CDR3 bases are TGCAGTGCTAGTCGTTCAACTAGGGAAAAACTGTTTTTT. The chain carries TRBV20-1 and TRBJ1-4, with no clear D. The CDR3 has 13 amino acids. The germline V gene encodes CDR1 DFQATT and CDR2 SNEGSKA (reference sequence). Trimming pared 3 bases from V and 8 bases from J, leaving 13 bases between.

V usage is TRBV5-1 and J usage is TRBJ1-2, with TRBD1 matching over 8 bases. Germline CDR1 SGHRS, CDR2 YFSETQ. The trim removed 0 bases at V and 8 bases at J, leaving 6 bases unmatched. The CDR3 contains 14 residues. The CDR3 sequence: CASSLGQGLIGYTF. Written as DNA, the CDR3 is TGCGCCAGCAGCTTGGGACAGGGGTTGATCGGCTACACCTTC.

This sequence joins TRBV28 and TRBJ2-7, with TRBD2 matching over 9 bases. CDR1 MDHEN and CDR2 SYDVKM come from the germline V gene. Unmatched junction bases numbered 6, after V lost 9 bases and J lost 3 bases. The length of the CDR3 is 13 residues. The CDR3 spells CASRDSGGYEQYF. CDR3 DNA sequence: TGTGCCAGTAGGGATAGCGGGGGCTACGAGCAGTACTTC.